This T cell receptor (beta chain) came from a study of shared clonotypes between healthy human individuals. Background on the study: Two women and three men aged 18 to 49 served as donors. General observations from the study: Few donors limited the genetic and exposure-history diversity represented. Naive subsets generally exceeded memory subsets in estimated richness.

Clones were sequenced by immunoSEQ multiplex PCR, and TCRdb holds only the in-frame ones, with some missing. The profile covers hundreds of thousands of clones, with 90% to 96% appearing a single time and about 0.064% taken by the ten largest. As regards this clone: Its specificity is not known.

The sequence came from a woman aged 30 to 39 in good health. Sequencing used naive CD4+ T cells sorted from blood. Stated subset: CD45RA+ positively selected.

CDR3 nucleotide sequence: TGTGCCAGCAGTCCCCGGGTTTTGGCCCTCTTCGTGCAGTACTTC. Encoded protein: CASSPRVLALFVQYF. This sequence joins TRBV27 and TRBJ2-7; the D is unclear. The CDR3 loop spans 15 amino acids. V lost 5 bases and J lost 9, with 23 bases in between. Germline V gene lookup returns CDR1 MNHEY and CDR2 SMNVEV (reference sequence).